This TCR beta chain was sequenced during a study of T cell clonality in common variable immunodeficiency. Whole-study findings and limits: Fewer deletions and N-nucleotide insertions were reportedly seen in common variable immunodeficiency TCR beta sequences. CVID subjects showed higher TCRbeta clonality than healthy controls.

Equal genomic DNA amounts from CVID and control samples were sequenced. Some clones are missing from TCRdb's copy, which holds only in-frame ones; the method was immunoSEQ multiplex PCR. This set yields some 26,000 clones and no singletons; the top ten hold 3% to 5%. CVID meant reduced serum IgG, IgA and/or IgM plus specific antibody deficiency. CVID subjects had received replacement immunoglobulin for at least one year. This CDR3 contains 15 residues. Trimming removed 2 bases at V and 7 bases at J, with 15 bases between. Germline V gene data show CDR1 as SGHTA and CDR2 as FQGNSA. There are a few counts of this clone. Its antigen is undetermined. Read data end 3 residues before the CDR3 end; the end is taken from the germline J gene.

Specimen: peripheral blood mononuclear cells. The rearrangement links TRBV7-2 to TRBJ1-5, with a possible D match to TRBD1 (6 bases). This TCR was sampled from a human donor with common variable immunodeficiency. The CDR3 DNA, read in part, is TGTGCCAGCAGCTTAAGGGCAGGGGAGGACCAGCCC. Protein product: CASSLRAGEDQP. The entire CDR3 protein reads CASSLRAGEDQPQHF.